Shown below are 3 T cell receptor beta chains from a single sample sequenced in a study of human T cells and chemical hapten exposure. One entry per CDR3 protein results from TCRdb running MiXCR on the RACE reads. In the table there are approximately 350,000 distinct CDR3 sequences, approximately 6.3% of which are singletons. Described time point: patch test 1, 2 weeks after DPC sensitization. Specified treatment: therapeutic diphenylcyclopropenone sensitization with weekly scalp DPC. The sample here was whole blood, taken in connection with sensitization to the hapten diphenylcyclopropenone (DPC). The receptors here all came from a woman in her late teens or twenties with alopecia areata. Some clones in this sample may be carry-over from other donors' samples.

This clonotype was picked up many times. This sequence joins TRBV6-6 and TRBJ2-1; perhaps TRBD2 as D (6 bases). Trimming pared 7 bases from V and 2 bases from J, leaving 21 bases between. The CDR3 consists of 17 residues. The germline gives CDR1 MNHNY, CDR2 SVGAGI (reference sequence). CDR3 in amino acids: CASTPHFLGGAYNEQFF. CDR3 coding DNA: TGTGCCAGCACCCCACACTTTCTAGGCGGGGCCTACAATGAGCAGTTCTTC.

Turning to this clonotype: Just one base apart from a much larger clone, this may be a read error. The chain recombines TRBV29-1 with TRBJ2-3; D gene ambiguous. The CDR3 runs 14 residues. The V end was cut by 0 bases, the J end by 2 bases, with 9 bases between. The germline CDR1 and CDR2 sequences are SQVTM and ANQGSEA. CDR3 sequence reads: CSVEEDQDTDTQYF. DNA of the CDR3: TGCAGCGTTGAAGAAGATCAAGACACAGATACGCAGTATTTT.

The V gene is TRBV11-1, the J gene TRBJ2-3, with D possibly TRBD1 on 6 matching bases. Germline CDR1 and CDR2: SGHAT and FQDESV (reference sequence). V lost 3 bases and J lost 2, with 18 bases in between. This CDR3 spans 17 amino acids. The CDR3 sequence is CASSFNLQGVNTDTQYF. The CDR3 DNA follows: TGTGCCAGCAGCTTTAACCTACAGGGAGTCAACACAGATACGCAGTATTTT.